The 13 T cell receptor beta chains below come from one sample, sequenced in a study of cytomegalovirus exposure and HLA in healthy donors. The repertoire was sequenced with immunoSEQ multiplex PCR; TCRdb's copy has only in-frame clones and lacks some. The table lists under 250,000 clones, about nine tenths of them singletons, with 1.5% to 2.5% in the top ten. The sample taken for sequencing was PBMCs. The receptors were gathered from a woman aged 18-29 years in good health and CMV-seropositive.

The chain uses TRBV6-5 and TRBJ1-2; no reliable D call. This CDR3 is 13 amino acids long. CDR1 and CDR2 (germline): MNHEY, SVGAGI. V shed 0 bases and J shed 6 bases, with 8 bases lying between them. This CDR3 is CASSYSSANGYTF. CDR3 bases: TGTGCCAGCAGTTACTCGAGTGCAAATGGCTACACCTTC.

This rearrangement joins TRBV28 to TRBJ2-7; 11 bases line up with TRBD2. The germline CDR1 and CDR2 sequences are MDHEN and SYDVKM. CDR3 length equals 14 residues. The V gene end was trimmed by 9 bases and the J gene end by 0 bases; junction bases not matched to a gene: 4. The CDR3: CASYTSGGSYEQYF. CDR3 DNA: TGTGCCAGTTACACTAGCGGGGGCTCCTACGAGCAGTACTTC.

V gene TRBV9 combines with J gene TRBJ2-1, with 9 bases matching TRBD2. The CDR3 is 13 amino acids. Looked up from germline, CDR1 is SGDLS and CDR2 is YYNGEE. The V gene end was trimmed by 7 bases and the J gene end by 4 bases; junction bases not matched to a gene: 3. The DNA of the CDR3 is TGTGCCAGCGCGGGAGGGGTTTACAATGAGCAGTTCTTC. It codes for CASAGGVYNEQFF.

This clone was counted a single time. The chain is built from TRBV27 and TRBJ2-3; D not resolved. The V end lost 2 bases, the J end lost 4 bases, and 7 bases lay between the germline ends. Germline CDR1 MNHEY, CDR2 SMNVEV (reference sequence). The CDR3 covers 13 residues. The CDR3 DNA is TGTGCCAGCAGTTTAGTCTATTCAGATACGCAGTATTTT. Protein sequence: CASSLVYSDTQYF.

The rearrangement joins TRBV4-1 to TRBJ2-3, with TRBD2 identical over 9 bases. This CDR3 spans 15 amino acids. V dropped 5 bases and J dropped 5; count of bases not matched to a gene: 8. Germline CDR1 MGHRA, CDR2 YSYEKL. CDR3: CASSLAGEYGDTQYF. Here the CDR3 DNA reads TGCGCCAGCAGCTTAGCGGGAGAATATGGAGATACGCAGTATTTT.

The chain combines TRBV29-1 with TRBJ1-2; no firm D call. CDR1 SQVTM and CDR2 ANQGSEA come from the germline V gene. Trimming left V 3 bases short and J 0 bases short, with 8 bases between. The CDR3 length is 13 residues. This chain's CDR3 is CSVDTGANYGYTF. CDR3 bases: TGCAGCGTTGATACGGGAGCTAACTATGGCTACACCTTC. Full variable domain (remainder filled in from reference TRBV29-1 and TRBJ1-2): SAVISQKPSRDICQRGTSLTIQCQVDSQVTMMFWYRQQPGQSLTLIATANQGSEATYESGFVIDKFPISRPNLTFSTLTVSNMSPEDSSIYLCSVDTGANYGYTFGSGTRLTVV.

The rearrangement links TRBV5-6 to TRBJ1-2; TRBD1 might be the D (5 bases). Germline V gives CDR1 SGHDT, CDR2 YYEEEE. This CDR3 is built from 13 residues. V lost 1 base to trimming and J lost 4 bases, with 8 bases between them. CDR3 in DNA: TGTGCCAGCAGCTTGCGACAGACCTATGGCTACACCTTC. Translated, it gives CASSLRQTYGYTF.

V gene TRBV27 combines with J gene TRBJ1-5; D not resolved. Trimming removed 2 bases at V and 0 bases at J, with 5 bases between. Germline assignment: CDR1 MNHEY and CDR2 SMNVEV (reference sequence). The length of the CDR3 is 14 residues. CDR3 protein: CASSLRDSNQPQHF. The CDR3 coding sequence is TGTGCCAGCAGTTTAAGAGATAGCAATCAGCCCCAGCATTTT.

This chain links TRBV27 with TRBJ1-1, with 8 bases identical to TRBD1. The germline CDR1 and CDR2 sequences are MNHEY and SMNVEV (reference sequence). After removal of 0 bases from V and 3 bases from J, the junction contained 3 bases not matched to a gene. The CDR3 is made up of 15 amino acids. CDR3 amino acids: CASSLSSRGHTEAFF. The CDR3, as DNA: TGTGCCAGCAGTTTATCCAGCAGGGGGCACACTGAAGCTTTCTTT.

CDR3 residues: CAISEDGKLYEQYF. As DNA, the CDR3 is TGTGCCATCAGTGAGGACGGGAAATTATACGAGCAGTACTTC. The genes are TRBV10-3 and TRBJ2-7; perhaps TRBD2 as D (5 bases). Trimming took 2 bases from V and 4 from J, leaving 12 bases between them. CDR3 length: 14 amino acids. Looked up from germline, CDR1 is ENHRY and CDR2 is SYGVKD.

This clone was picked up a small number of times. CDR3 sequence: CASSSIAGGPINEQFF. For the CDR3, the DNA is TGTGCCAGCAGTTCGATAGCGGGAGGGCCGATCAATGAGCAGTTCTTC. The gene calls are TRBV6-5 and TRBJ2-1; 11 bases match TRBD2. This CDR3 spans 16 amino acids. The V gene end was trimmed by 4 bases and the J gene end by 6 bases; junction bases not matched to a gene: 8. Per germline, CDR1 MNHEY and CDR2 SVGAGI.

The V call is TRBV6-5, the J call TRBJ2-7, with a tentative D call TRBD2 (5 bases). V was shortened by 6 bases and J by 7 bases, with 13 bases between the two germline ends. The germline CDR1 and CDR2 sequences are MNHEY and SVGAGI. This CDR3 is built from 12 residues. The CDR3 loop is CASSNQPGEQYF. The DNA for the CDR3 is TGTGCCAGCAGCAATCAACCGGGGGAGCAGTACTTC.

This clone was observed once. This chain joins TRBV5-3 and TRBJ2-1; TRBD2 matches 7 bases. TRBV5-3 has ORF status, its function being uncertain. This CDR3 spans 17 amino acids. V was pared by 5 bases and J by 7 bases, with 18 bases of the junction left unmatched. Here the CDR3 reads CARRSPKAAGVLNEQFF. Here the CDR3 DNA reads TGTGCCAGAAGAAGCCCTAAGGCCGCGGGAGTCTTGAATGAGCAGTTCTTC.